The 20 T cell receptor beta chains in this list originate from one sample, sequenced in a study of blood T cell repertoires in COVID-19. Sequencing was performed with immunoSEQ multiplex PCR; in TCRdb, only in-frame clones are kept and a portion is missing. This sample yields over 100,000 clones, of which about 72% are seen a single time; 1.5% to 2% belongs to the top ten. The source material was peripheral blood. Receptors originate from a woman in her seventies with acute or convalescent COVID-19.

The rearrangement links TRBV6-5 to TRBJ1-3; D is unresolved. Deletions cut 7 bases from V and 0 bases from J, with 10 bases between. CDR3 length equals 14 residues. The germline CDR1 and CDR2 sequences are MNHEY and SVGAGI. The CDR3 nucleotides read TGTGCCAGCAACCCCATGAGCTCTGGAAACACCATATATTTT. Protein: CASNPMSSGNTIYF.

V is TRBV3-1 (or the pseudogene TRBV3-2) and J is TRBJ2-2, with 9 bases lining up with TRBD1. Germline V gives CDR1 LGHDT, CDR2 YNNKEL (reference sequence). V was clipped by 6 bases and J by 0 bases; unmatched bases: 8. CDR3 length: 17 amino acids. CDR3 sequence (DNA): TGTGCCAGCAGGAGTATCGGGGACAGGGCGAACACCGGGGAGCTGTTTTTT. Encoded protein: CASRSIGDRANTGELFF.

This clone turned up a few times. CDR3 loop: CASSDRQGQMDTIYF. The CDR3 DNA follows: TGTGCCAGCAGCGACCGACAGGGTCAAATGGACACCATATATTTT. The chain links TRBV6-2 or TRBV6-3 to TRBJ1-3, with 7 bases matching TRBD1. This CDR3 spans 15 amino acids. Germline V CDR1 and CDR2: MNHEY, SVGEGT. Trimming removed 6 bases from V and 8 bases from J; junction bases left unmatched: 13.

The rearrangement links TRBV9 to TRBJ2-3, with D possibly matching TRBD2 (6 bases). V lost 3 bases to trimming and J lost 0 bases, with 11 bases between them. The CDR3 is made up of 15 amino acids. Germline V gene lookup returns CDR1 SGDLS and CDR2 YYNGEE. The CDR3 reads CASSDRGRSTDTQYF. The CDR3 DNA reads TGTGCCAGCAGCGACCGAGGGAGGAGCACAGATACGCAGTATTTT.

CDR3 sequence: CASSSRQGKTGELFF. CDR3 nucleotide sequence: TGTGCCAGCAGTTCCAGACAGGGAAAAACCGGGGAGCTGTTTTTT. The chain recombines TRBV6-6 with TRBJ2-2; 7 bases line up with TRBD1. The ends lost 4 bases at V and 5 bases at J; junction bases unmatched: 7. The germline gives CDR1 MNHNY, CDR2 SVGAGI (reference sequence). This CDR3 comprises 15 residues.

This clone showed up just a few times. J is TRBJ1-2 and V is TRBV2; 7 bases are shared with TRBD1. Germline assignment: CDR1 SNHLY and CDR2 FYNNEI. The CDR3 has 15 amino acids. J lost 4 bases, V lost 3 bases, and 8 bases had no gene match. The CDR3 nucleotides are TGTGCCAGCAGTGACTCTACAGGGGTTAGCTATGGCTACACCTTC. Its protein is CASSDSTGVSYGYTF.

The chain links TRBV6-5 to TRBJ2-5; possible D gene TRBD1, 5 bases. CDR1 is MNHEY, CDR2 SVGAGI, per germline. V gave up 6 bases and J gave up 1 base, with 15 bases separating them. The CDR3 loop spans 15 amino acids. The CDR3 loop reads CASRRGSLIQETQYF. CDR3 bases: TGTGCCAGCAGAAGGGGTAGCCTCATCCAAGAGACCCAGTACTTC.

The chain links TRBV7-2 to TRBJ1-5, with D uncertain. The CDR3 has 15 amino acids. The V end lost 9 bases, the J end lost 5 bases, and 20 bases lay between the germline ends. Looked up from germline, CDR1 is SGHTA and CDR2 is FQGNSA. The CDR3 protein is CARPKKVTGHQPQHF. The DNA for the CDR3 is TGTGCCAGGCCTAAAAAGGTGACTGGCCATCAGCCCCAGCATTTT.

The gene calls are TRBV23-1 and TRBJ1-6, with 7 nucleotides matching TRBD1. TRBV23-1 is annotated as an ORF whose role is uncertain. The junction had 2 bases not matched to a gene; V was cut back by 2 bases and J by 7 bases. This CDR3 has 14 residues. CDR3 nucleotide sequence: TGCGCCAGCAGTCAAGGACAGGAAAATTCACCCCTCCACTTT. It translates to CASSQGQENSPLHF.

This chain uses TRBV18 with TRBJ2-7; a possible D gene is TRBD1 (6 bases). CDR1 and CDR2 (germline): KGHSH, LQKENI. The CDR3 is 14 amino acids. Trimming took off 3 bases at V and 3 bases at J, with 12 bases between the two ends. The CDR3 loop is CASSPSGTNYEQYF. The DNA for the CDR3 is TGTGCCAGCTCACCTTCCGGGACAAACTACGAGCAGTACTTC.

The rearrangement links TRBV5-6 to TRBJ1-1; unclear D gene. V lost 5 bases and J 10 bases, leaving 18 bases between the germline ends. CDR1 and CDR2 from the germline V gene are SGHDT and YYEEEE. The CDR3 is made up of 13 amino acids. Here the CDR3 reads CASRFGSEEGAFF. CDR3 DNA: TGTGCCAGCAGATTTGGGTCTGAAGAGGGAGCTTTCTTT.

This clone occurred once. The chain employs TRBV30 and TRBJ1-1; D gene uncertain. Germline values: CDR1 GTSNPN, CDR2 SVGIG (reference sequence). The CDR3 covers 15 residues. V gave up 0 bases and J gave up 0 bases, with 11 bases separating them. CDR3 DNA sequence: TGTGCCTGGAGTGTACCCCCGACTCTGAACACTGAAGCTTTCTTT. Translated, it gives CAWSVPPTLNTEAFF.

The chain employs TRBV10-3 and TRBJ2-2; the match to TRBD2 covers 12 bases. The CDR3 is 17 residues long. V gave up 5 bases and J gave up 6 bases; unmatched junction bases: 10. CDR1 ENHRY and CDR2 SYGVKD come from the germline V gene. In nucleotides, the CDR3 is TGTGCCATCAGTAGTTTGACTAGCGGGAGTATATCCGGGGAGCTGTTTTTT. Protein: CAISSLTSGSISGELFF.

V is TRBV12-3 or TRBV12-4 and J is TRBJ2-3, with D possibly TRBD1 on 6 matching bases. V was trimmed by 5 bases and J by 2 bases, leaving 8 bases between them. CDR3 length equals 13 residues. CDR3 nucleotides: TGTGCCAGCAGTAACAGGGACACAGATACGCAGTATTTT. The encoded protein is CASSNRDTDTQYF.

This clone was detected a few times. V and J are TRBV18 and TRBJ2-7, with D possibly matching TRBD2 (7 bases). The germline gives CDR1 KGHSH, CDR2 LQKENI. The CDR3 is 14 residues long. With 3 bases removed from V and 5 bases from J, the gap between germline ends came to 14 bases. The CDR3: CASSPGAGVHEQYF. For the CDR3, the DNA is TGTGCCAGCTCACCGGGGGCGGGAGTCCACGAGCAGTACTTC.

The V and J genes are TRBV9 and TRBJ1-3; 8 bases are shared with TRBD1. The trim removed 4 bases at V and 2 bases at J, leaving 2 bases unmatched. Germline values: CDR1 SGDLS, CDR2 YYNGEE. This CDR3 comprises 14 residues. The CDR3 loop reads CASSQGQAGNTIYF. For the CDR3, the DNA is TGTGCCAGCAGCCAGGGACAGGCTGGAAACACCATATATTTT.

V and J are TRBV4-1 and TRBJ1-2; TRBD1 aligns across 7 bases. In germline, CDR1 is MGHRA, CDR2 YSYEKL. The trim removed 1 base at V and 2 bases at J, leaving 7 bases unmatched. The CDR3 has 16 residues. The CDR3 protein is CASSQVEGRGNYGYTF. CDR3 bases: TGCGCCAGCAGCCAAGTTGAGGGCAGGGGGAACTATGGCTACACCTTC.

The V gene is TRBV5-6, the J gene TRBJ2-4; D is ambiguous. V gave up 1 base and J gave up 2 bases, with 13 bases separating them. Germline CDR1 SGHDT, CDR2 YYEEEE. The CDR3 has 16 amino acids. CDR3 residues: CASSLMLPRTKNIQYF. For the CDR3, the DNA is TGTGCCAGCAGCTTGATGTTGCCCAGAACCAAAAACATTCAGTACTTC.

The chain couples TRBV15 to TRBJ2-1, with a possible D match to TRBD2 (5 bases). The CDR3 has 14 amino acids. CDR1 is LNHNV and CDR2 is YYDKDF in the germline V gene (reference sequence). Trimming took 8 bases from V and 2 from J, leaving 13 bases between them. CDR3 in DNA: TGTGCCACCCTACAGCGAGGGACCTACAATGAGCAGTTCTTC. Translating it yields CATLQRGTYNEQFF. The whole variable domain, filled in from reference TRBV15 and TRBJ2-1, reads DAMVIQNPRYQVTQFGKPVTLSCSQTLNHNVMYWYQQKSSQAPKLLFHYYDKDFNNEADTPDNFQSRRPNTSFCFLDIRSPGLGDTAMYLCATLQRGTYNEQFFGPGTRLTVL.

V is TRBV18 and J is TRBJ2-5; weak D call: TRBD1 (6 bases). The CDR3 extends over 14 amino acids. The germline V gene has CDR1 KGHSH and CDR2 LQKENI. V was shortened by 6 bases and J by 2 bases, with 13 bases between the two germline ends. CDR3 coding DNA: TGTGCCAGCTCGGGCAGGGGTCTACAAGAGACCCAGTACTTC. Protein: CASSGRGLQETQYF. The full variable domain, its missing parts supplied by reference TRBV18 and TRBJ2-5, is NAGVMQNPRHLVRRRGQEARLRCSPMKGHSHVYWYRQLPEEGLKFMVYLQKENIIDESGMPKERFSAEFPKEGPSILRIQQVVRGDSAAYFCASSGRGLQETQYFGPGTRLLVL.